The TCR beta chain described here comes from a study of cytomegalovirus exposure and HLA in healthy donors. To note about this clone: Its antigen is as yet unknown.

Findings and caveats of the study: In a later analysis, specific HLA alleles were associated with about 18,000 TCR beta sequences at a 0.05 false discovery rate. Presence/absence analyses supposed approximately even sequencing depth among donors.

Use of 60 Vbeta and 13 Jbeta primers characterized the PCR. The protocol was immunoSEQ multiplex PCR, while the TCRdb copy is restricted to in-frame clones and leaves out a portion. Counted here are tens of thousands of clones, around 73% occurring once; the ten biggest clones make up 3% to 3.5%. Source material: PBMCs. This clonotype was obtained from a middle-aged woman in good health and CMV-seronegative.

CDR3 nucleotides: TGTGCCAGCAGCTTCCTTGGAGGGAGAGGCGAGACCCAGTACTTC. This encodes CASSFLGGRGETQYF. The chain recombines TRBV9 with TRBJ2-5; tentative D call: TRBD2 (6 bases). Germline assignment: CDR1 SGDLS and CDR2 YYNGEE. The CDR3 has 15 amino acids. Trimming left V 4 bases short and J 5 bases short, with 18 bases between. Drawing the rest from reference TRBV9 and TRBJ2-5, the complete variable domain is DSGVTQTPKHLITATGQRVTLRCSPRSGDLSVYWYQQSLDQGLQFLIQYYNGEERAKGNILERFSAQQFPDLHSELNLSSLELGDSALYFCASSFLGGRGETQYFGPGTRLLVL.